A selection of T cell receptor beta chains follows, all from one sample in a study of cytomegalovirus exposure and HLA in healthy donors. Measured with immunoSEQ multiplex PCR; TCRdb has only the in-frame clones, and not every one. Of about 190,000 clones listed, approximately 80% are singletons. The material sequenced was PBMCs. Every receptor here comes from a woman in her twenties or thirties in good health and CMV-seropositive. CDR3s include the opening cysteine and the closing phenylalanine or tryptophan. D genes are given only for firm matches. Clone size appears in some rows only: once, few, many, or a class for an expanded clone.

CDR3aa: CASSSISGQESGNTEAFF
CDR3nt: TGCGCCAGCAGTTCGATATCGGGACAGGAAAGTGGAAACACTGAAGCTTTCTTT
j_gene: TRBJ1-1
v_gene: TRBV10-1
abundance: NA
d_gene: TRBD1
len: 18

CDR3aa: CASSYPTGGAPGETQYF
CDR3nt: TGTGCCAGCAGCTACCCTACCGGGGGGGCCCCGGGGGAGACCCAGTACTTC
j_gene: TRBJ2-5
v_gene: TRBV5-5
abundance: NA
d_gene: TRBD2
len: 17

CDR3aa: CASSITPQDKQYF
CDR3nt: TGTGCCAGTAGTATAACTCCACAGGACAAGCAGTACTTC
j_gene: TRBJ2-7
v_gene: TRBV19
abundance: NA
d_gene: NA
len: 13

CDR3aa: CASSSSGGATEAFF
CDR3nt: TGTGCCAGCAGCTCCTCAGGGGGCGCGACTGAAGCTTTCTTT
j_gene: TRBJ1-1
v_gene: TRBV11-2
abundance: NA
d_gene: TRBD1
len: 14

CDR3aa: CASSGQGLMNTEAFF
CDR3nt: TGTGCCAGCTCAGGACAGGGGCTCATGAACACTGAAGCTTTCTTT
j_gene: TRBJ1-1
v_gene: TRBV18
abundance: NA
d_gene: TRBD1
len: 15

CDR3aa: CASSYTRGSYEQYF
CDR3nt: TGTGCCAGCAGTTACACCAGGGGTTCCTACGAGCAGTACTTC
j_gene: TRBJ2-7
v_gene: TRBV6-5
abundance: NA
d_gene: NA
len: 14

CDR3aa: CASKAGFHEQYF
CDR3nt: TGTGCCAGCAAGGCAGGGTTCCACGAGCAGTACTTC
j_gene: TRBJ2-7
v_gene: TRBV2
abundance: NA
d_gene: NA
len: 12

CDR3aa: CASSVGTSGLQETQYF
CDR3nt: TGTGCCAGCAGCGTAGGGACTAGCGGCCTTCAAGAGACCCAGTACTTC
j_gene: TRBJ2-5
v_gene: TRBV9
abundance: NA
d_gene: TRBD2
len: 16

CDR3aa: CASSLTYRGAGELFF
CDR3nt: TGTGCCAGCAGCTTAACTTACAGGGGGGCCGGGGAGCTGTTTTTT
j_gene: TRBJ2-2
v_gene: TRBV7-3
abundance: NA
d_gene: TRBD1
len: 15

CDR3aa: CASSLVAGEVGTEAFF
CDR3nt: TGTGCCAGCAGCTTAGTTGCAGGGGAAGTTGGCACTGAAGCTTTCTTT
j_gene: TRBJ1-1
v_gene: TRBV11-2
abundance: NA
d_gene: NA
len: 16

CDR3aa: CASGRGAANEKLFF
CDR3nt: TGTGCCAGCGGCCGCGGGGCTGCTAATGAAAAACTGTTTTTT
j_gene: TRBJ1-4
v_gene: TRBV5-6
abundance: NA
d_gene: NA
len: 14

CDR3aa: CASSLGGGQGGGYTF
CDR3nt: TGTGCCAGCAGCTTAGGGGGCGGACAGGGAGGTGGCTACACCTTC
j_gene: TRBJ1-2
v_gene: TRBV11-2
abundance: once
d_gene: TRBD1
len: 15

CDR3aa: CASSFNSNYGYTF
CDR3nt: TGTGCCAGCAGCTTCAACTCAAACTATGGCTACACCTTC
j_gene: TRBJ1-2
v_gene: TRBV5-8
abundance: NA
d_gene: NA
len: 13

CDR3aa: CSVEDRDLYNEKLFF
CDR3nt: TGCAGCGTTGAAGATCGCGACTTATATAATGAAAAACTGTTTTTT
j_gene: TRBJ1-4
v_gene: TRBV29-1
abundance: NA
d_gene: NA
len: 15

CDR3aa: CASSYRDYPYNEQFF
CDR3nt: TGTGCCAGCAGTTACCGGGACTACCCGTACAATGAGCAGTTCTTC
j_gene: TRBJ2-1
v_gene: TRBV27
abundance: NA
d_gene: TRBD2
len: 15

CDR3aa: CATSRDFTYEQYF
CDR3nt: TGTGCCACCAGCAGAGATTTCACCTACGAGCAGTACTTC
j_gene: TRBJ2-7
v_gene: TRBV15
abundance: few
d_gene: NA
len: 13

CDR3aa: CASSSADRASGANVLTF
CDR3nt: TGTGCCAGCAGCTCAGCGGACAGGGCCTCTGGGGCCAACGTCCTGACTTTC
j_gene: TRBJ2-6
v_gene: TRBV7-9
abundance: few
d_gene: TRBD1
len: 17

CDR3aa: CASSPGDRLYQETQYF
CDR3nt: TGTGCCAGCAGCCCCGGGGACAGGTTGTACCAAGAGACCCAGTACTTC
j_gene: TRBJ2-5
v_gene: TRBV7-9
abundance: NA
d_gene: TRBD1
len: 16

CDR3aa: CASRQYPYRDGDGYTF
CDR3nt: TGTGCCAGCAGACAATACCCCTACAGGGACGGGGATGGCTACACCTTC
j_gene: TRBJ1-2
v_gene: TRBV6-6
abundance: NA
d_gene: NA
len: 16

CDR3aa: CASSLQGNEDNSPLHF
CDR3nt: TGTGCCAGCAGTTTACAGGGGAACGAAGATAATTCACCCCTCCACTTT
j_gene: TRBJ1-6
v_gene: TRBV28
abundance: once
d_gene: NA
len: 16

CDR3aa: CASSFRAEQYF
CDR3nt: TGTGCCAGCAGTTTCAGGGCCGAGCAGTACTTC
j_gene: TRBJ2-7
v_gene: TRBV27
abundance: once
d_gene: NA
len: 11

CDR3aa: CASSQFRSSGNTIYF
CDR3nt: TGCGCCAGCAGCCAATTCCGGAGCTCTGGAAACACCATATATTTT
j_gene: TRBJ1-3
v_gene: TRBV4-1
abundance: NA
d_gene: NA
len: 15

CDR3aa: CAISESGRHTSGYTF
CDR3nt: TGTGCCATCAGTGAGTCGGGAAGACATACTAGTGGCTACACCTTC
j_gene: TRBJ1-2
v_gene: TRBV10-3
abundance: NA
d_gene: NA
len: 15

CDR3aa: CASNRQGGDGYTF
CDR3nt: TGTGCCAGCAATAGACAGGGAGGTGATGGCTACACCTTC
j_gene: TRBJ1-2
v_gene: TRBV2
abundance: NA
d_gene: TRBD1
len: 13

CDR3aa: CAARRADQPQHF
CDR3nt: TGTGCCGCCCGGAGAGCCGATCAGCCCCAGCATTTT
j_gene: TRBJ1-5
v_gene: TRBV28
abundance: once
d_gene: NA
len: 12

CDR3aa: CASSLSGGTAKELRETQYF
CDR3nt: TGTGCCAGCAGCTTATCGGGGGGGACGGCAAAGGAGTTGCGAGAGACCCAGTACTTC
j_gene: TRBJ2-5
v_gene: TRBV7-6
abundance: NA
d_gene: TRBD2
len: 19

CDR3aa: CASSFTSGLYNEQFF
CDR3nt: TGTGCCAGCAGCTTCACTAGCGGGCTTTACAATGAGCAGTTCTTC
j_gene: TRBJ2-1
v_gene: TRBV11-3
abundance: few
d_gene: TRBD2
len: 15

CDR3aa: CASSYGTGSYGYTF
CDR3nt: TGTGCCAGCAGTTATGGGACAGGGTCCTATGGCTACACCTTC
j_gene: TRBJ1-2
v_gene: TRBV6-1
abundance: few
d_gene: TRBD1
len: 14

CDR3aa: CASSPSNSNQPQHF
CDR3nt: TGTGCCAGCAGTCCCTCTAATAGCAATCAGCCCCAGCATTTT
j_gene: TRBJ1-5
v_gene: TRBV27
abundance: once
d_gene: NA
len: 14

CDR3aa: CASSLDGRAKDTQYF
CDR3nt: TGTGCCAGCAGCCTCGACGGGAGGGCCAAAGATACGCAGTATTTT
j_gene: TRBJ2-3
v_gene: TRBV7-3
abundance: NA
d_gene: TRBD2
len: 15

CDR3aa: CASSPGLRGYGYTF
CDR3nt: TGTGCCAGCAGTCCGGGACTCCGGGGCTATGGCTACACCTTC
j_gene: TRBJ1-2
v_gene: TRBV28
abundance: NA
d_gene: NA
len: 14

CDR3aa: CASSLGQFTDTQYF
CDR3nt: TGCGCCAGCAGCCTCGGACAGTTCACAGATACGCAGTATTTT
j_gene: TRBJ2-3
v_gene: TRBV5-1
abundance: NA
d_gene: NA
len: 14

CDR3aa: CASSLGGGAGNTIYF
CDR3nt: TGTGCCAGCAGCTTAGGGGGCGGGGCTGGAAACACCATATATTTT
j_gene: TRBJ1-3
v_gene: TRBV7-2
abundance: once
d_gene: NA
len: 15

CDR3aa: CASGDSGTGYEQYF
CDR3nt: TGTGCCAGTGGGGATTCCGGGACAGGTTACGAGCAGTACTTC
j_gene: TRBJ2-7
v_gene: TRBV19
abundance: NA
d_gene: TRBD1
len: 14

CDR3aa: CASRYDRYNEQFF
CDR3nt: TGTGCCAGCAGATATGACAGGTACAATGAGCAGTTCTTC
j_gene: TRBJ2-1
v_gene: TRBV28
abundance: NA
d_gene: NA
len: 13

CDR3aa: CASSSLQGAETQYF
CDR3nt: TGTGCCAGCAGTAGCCTACAGGGGGCGGAGACCCAGTACTTC
j_gene: TRBJ2-5
v_gene: TRBV6-5
abundance: NA
d_gene: TRBD1
len: 14

CDR3aa: CASSPVGAAGYEQYF
CDR3nt: TGTGCCAGCAGCCCCGTCGGGGCGGCGGGGTACGAGCAGTACTTC
j_gene: TRBJ2-7
v_gene: TRBV7-2
abundance: NA
d_gene: NA
len: 15

CDR3aa: CASTTWGGNQPQHF
CDR3nt: TGTGCCAGCACCACTTGGGGGGGCAATCAGCCCCAGCATTTT
j_gene: TRBJ1-5
v_gene: TRBV6-1
abundance: few
d_gene: NA
len: 14

CDR3aa: CASRMTGGAEAFF
CDR3nt: TGTGCCAGCCGAATGACCGGCGGGGCTGAAGCTTTCTTT
j_gene: TRBJ1-1
v_gene: TRBV2
abundance: NA
d_gene: NA
len: 13

CDR3aa: CASSFGLAGVGEQFF
CDR3nt: TGTGCCAGCAGCTTCGGACTAGCGGGAGTAGGGGAGCAGTTCTTC
j_gene: TRBJ2-1
v_gene: TRBV7-2
abundance: few
d_gene: TRBD2
len: 15

CDR3aa: CASSLGTEINEQFF
CDR3nt: TGTGCCAGCAGCTTAGGGACAGAGATTAATGAGCAGTTCTTC
j_gene: TRBJ2-1
v_gene: TRBV7-2
abundance: NA
d_gene: NA
len: 14

CDR3aa: CSGLTGNTIYF
CDR3nt: TGCAGCGGGCTTACTGGAAACACCATATATTTT
j_gene: TRBJ1-3
v_gene: TRBV29-1
abundance: once
d_gene: NA
len: 11

CDR3aa: CASSLGFGRTSYEQYF
CDR3nt: TGTGCCAGCAGCTTAGGTTTTGGTCGTACTTCCTACGAGCAGTACTTC
j_gene: TRBJ2-7
v_gene: TRBV7-2
abundance: NA
d_gene: NA
len: 16

CDR3aa: CASSIAGGSRPDTQYF
CDR3nt: TGTGCCAGCAGCATCGCGGGGGGTAGTAGGCCAGATACGCAGTATTTT
j_gene: TRBJ2-3
v_gene: TRBV5-6
abundance: NA
d_gene: TRBD2
len: 16

CDR3aa: CASSATGSILDGYTF
CDR3nt: TGTGCCAGCAGCGCCACAGGGTCTATATTGGATGGCTACACCTTC
j_gene: TRBJ1-2
v_gene: TRBV9
abundance: NA
d_gene: NA
len: 15

CDR3aa: CASSEALQGTGTDTQYF
CDR3nt: TGTGCCAGCAGTGAAGCGCTACAGGGGACGGGCACAGATACGCAGTATTTT
j_gene: TRBJ2-3
v_gene: TRBV6-1
abundance: NA
d_gene: TRBD1
len: 17

CDR3aa: CASSLLLGGGYGYTF
CDR3nt: TGTGCCAGCAGTTTACTATTGGGGGGTGGCTATGGCTACACCTTC
j_gene: TRBJ1-2
v_gene: TRBV28
abundance: NA
d_gene: NA
len: 15

CDR3aa: CASKGQGRTLYGYTF
CDR3nt: TGTGCCAGCAAAGGACAGGGCCGAACTCTTTATGGCTACACCTTC
j_gene: TRBJ1-2
v_gene: TRBV28
abundance: NA
d_gene: TRBD1
len: 15

CDR3aa: CASSIRQGDHNEQFF
CDR3nt: TGTGCCAGCAGCATCCGACAGGGGGACCACAATGAGCAGTTCTTC
j_gene: TRBJ2-1
v_gene: TRBV4-2
abundance: NA
d_gene: TRBD1
len: 15

CDR3aa: CASSLRAPRETHNEQFF
CDR3nt: TGTGCCAGCAGCTTGAGGGCACCCAGGGAAACACACAATGAGCAGTTCTTC
j_gene: TRBJ2-1
v_gene: TRBV5-5
abundance: NA
d_gene: NA
len: 17

CDR3aa: CASSPMGQGGNEKLFF
CDR3nt: TGCGCCAGCAGCCCGATGGGACAGGGGGGTAATGAAAAACTGTTTTTT
j_gene: TRBJ1-4
v_gene: TRBV4-1
abundance: NA
d_gene: TRBD1
len: 16

CDR3aa: CASTEGRGQETQYF
CDR3nt: TGTGCCAGCACGGAGGGACGCGGCCAAGAGACCCAGTACTTC
j_gene: TRBJ2-5
v_gene: TRBV6-5
abundance: NA
d_gene: NA
len: 14

CDR3aa: CASSLDPGLAYEQYF
CDR3nt: TGTGCCAGCAGCTTAGATCCGGGACTAGCCTACGAGCAGTACTTC
j_gene: TRBJ2-7
v_gene: TRBV7-2
abundance: NA
d_gene: TRBD2
len: 15

CDR3aa: CASSPVLDRDEQYF
CDR3nt: TGTGCCAGCAGTCCGGTCTTAGACAGGGACGAGCAGTACTTC
j_gene: TRBJ2-7
v_gene: TRBV27
abundance: few
d_gene: TRBD1
len: 14

CDR3aa: CASNGQGANEQYF
CDR3nt: TGTGCCAGCAATGGACAGGGAGCAAATGAGCAGTACTTC
j_gene: TRBJ2-7
v_gene: TRBV2
abundance: NA
d_gene: TRBD1
len: 13